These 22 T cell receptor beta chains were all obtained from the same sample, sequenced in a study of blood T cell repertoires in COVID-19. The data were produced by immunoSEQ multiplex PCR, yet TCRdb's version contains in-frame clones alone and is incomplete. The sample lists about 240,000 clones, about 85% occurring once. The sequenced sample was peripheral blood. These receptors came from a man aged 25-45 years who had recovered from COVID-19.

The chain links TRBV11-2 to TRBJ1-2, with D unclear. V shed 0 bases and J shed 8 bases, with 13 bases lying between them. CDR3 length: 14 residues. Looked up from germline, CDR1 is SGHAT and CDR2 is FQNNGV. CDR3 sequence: CASSLERRGSGYTF. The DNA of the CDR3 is TGTGCCAGCAGCTTAGAACGTCGGGGTAGCGGCTACACCTTC.

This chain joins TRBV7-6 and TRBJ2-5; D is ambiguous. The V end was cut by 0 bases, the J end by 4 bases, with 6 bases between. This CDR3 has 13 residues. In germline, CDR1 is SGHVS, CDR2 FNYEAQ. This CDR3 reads CASSLARGETQYF. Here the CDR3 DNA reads TGTGCCAGCAGCTTAGCACGAGGAGAGACCCAGTACTTC.

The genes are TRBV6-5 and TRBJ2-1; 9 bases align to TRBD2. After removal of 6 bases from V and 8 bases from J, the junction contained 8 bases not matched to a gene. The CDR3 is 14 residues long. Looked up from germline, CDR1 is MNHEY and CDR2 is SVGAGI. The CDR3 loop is CASRSGGGAYEQFF. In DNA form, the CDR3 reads TGTGCCAGCAGGTCTGGCGGGGGGGCCTATGAGCAGTTCTTC.

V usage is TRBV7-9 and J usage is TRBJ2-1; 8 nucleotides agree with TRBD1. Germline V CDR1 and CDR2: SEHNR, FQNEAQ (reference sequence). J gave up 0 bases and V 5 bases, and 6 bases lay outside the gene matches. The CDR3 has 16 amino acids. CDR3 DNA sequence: TGTGCCAGCAGCCCCTCGACAGGGGCCTCCTACAATGAGCAGTTCTTC. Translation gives CASSPSTGASYNEQFF.

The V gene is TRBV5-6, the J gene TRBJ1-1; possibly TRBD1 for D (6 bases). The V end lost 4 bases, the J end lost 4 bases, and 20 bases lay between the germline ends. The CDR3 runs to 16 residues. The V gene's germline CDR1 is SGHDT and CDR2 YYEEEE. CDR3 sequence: CASSDVGGHGGTEAFF. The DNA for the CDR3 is TGTGCCAGCAGCGATGTTGGGGGCCATGGTGGCACTGAAGCTTTCTTT.

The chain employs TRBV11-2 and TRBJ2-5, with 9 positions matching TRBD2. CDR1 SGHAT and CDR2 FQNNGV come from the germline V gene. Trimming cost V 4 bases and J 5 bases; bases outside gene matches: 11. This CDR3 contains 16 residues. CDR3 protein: CASSWPRGRGVETQYF. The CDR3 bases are TGTGCCAGCAGCTGGCCTCGCGGGAGGGGTGTTGAGACCCAGTACTTC. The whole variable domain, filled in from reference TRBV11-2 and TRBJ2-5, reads EAGVAQSPRYKIIEKRQSVAFWCNPISGHATLYWYQQILGQGPKLLIQFQNNGVVDDSQLPKDRFSAERLKGVDSTLKIQPAKLEDSAVYLCASSWPRGRGVETQYFGPGTRLLVL.

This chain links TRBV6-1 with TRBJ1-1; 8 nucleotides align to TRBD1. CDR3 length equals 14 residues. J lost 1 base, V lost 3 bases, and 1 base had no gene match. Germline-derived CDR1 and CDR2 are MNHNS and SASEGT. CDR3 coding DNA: TGTGCCAGCAGTGAGGGACAGGAGAACACTGAAGCTTTCTTT. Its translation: CASSEGQENTEAFF.

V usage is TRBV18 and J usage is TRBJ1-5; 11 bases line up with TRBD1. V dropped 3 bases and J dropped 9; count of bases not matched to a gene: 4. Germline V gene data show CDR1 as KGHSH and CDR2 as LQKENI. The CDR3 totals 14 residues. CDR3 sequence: CASSPGQGVWPQHF. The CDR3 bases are TGTGCCAGCTCACCGGGACAGGGGGTGTGGCCCCAGCATTTT. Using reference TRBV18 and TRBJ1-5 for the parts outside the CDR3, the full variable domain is NAGVMQNPRHLVRRRGQEARLRCSPMKGHSHVYWYRQLPEEGLKFMVYLQKENIIDESGMPKERFSAEFPKEGPSILRIQQVVRGDSAAYFCASSPGQGVWPQHFGDGTRLSIL.

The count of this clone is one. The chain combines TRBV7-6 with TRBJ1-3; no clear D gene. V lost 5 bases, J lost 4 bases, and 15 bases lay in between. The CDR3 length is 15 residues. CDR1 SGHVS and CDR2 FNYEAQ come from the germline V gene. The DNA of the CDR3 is TGTGCCAGCAGCCAGGATATGGGCGCGGGAAACACCATATATTTT. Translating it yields CASSQDMGAGNTIYF.

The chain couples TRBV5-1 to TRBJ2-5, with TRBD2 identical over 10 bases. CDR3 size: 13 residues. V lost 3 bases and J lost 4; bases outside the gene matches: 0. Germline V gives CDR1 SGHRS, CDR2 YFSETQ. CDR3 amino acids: CASSSSGGETQYF. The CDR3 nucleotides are TGCGCCAGCAGCTCTAGCGGGGGAGAGACCCAGTACTTC.

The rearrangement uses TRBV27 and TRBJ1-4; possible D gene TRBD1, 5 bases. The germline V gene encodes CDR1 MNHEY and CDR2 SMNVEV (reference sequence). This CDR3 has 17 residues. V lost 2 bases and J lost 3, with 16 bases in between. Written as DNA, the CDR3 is TGTGCCAGCAGTTTACTCCCCCCAGACAGCCCTAATGAAAAACTGTTTTTT. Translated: CASSLLPPDSPNEKLFF.

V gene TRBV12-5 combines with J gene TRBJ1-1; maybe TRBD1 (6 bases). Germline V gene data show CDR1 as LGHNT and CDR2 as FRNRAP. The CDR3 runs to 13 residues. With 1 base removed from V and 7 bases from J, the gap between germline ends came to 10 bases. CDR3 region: CASGLEGDGEAFF. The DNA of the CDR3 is TGTGCTAGTGGTTTGGAGGGGGACGGTGAAGCTTTCTTT.

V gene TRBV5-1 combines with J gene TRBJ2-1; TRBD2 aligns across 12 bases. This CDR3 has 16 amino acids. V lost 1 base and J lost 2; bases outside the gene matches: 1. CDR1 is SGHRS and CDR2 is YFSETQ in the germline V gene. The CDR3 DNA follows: TGCGCCAGCAGCTTGTCTAGCGGGGGGGCCTACAATGAGCAGTTCTTC. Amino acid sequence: CASSLSSGGAYNEQFF.

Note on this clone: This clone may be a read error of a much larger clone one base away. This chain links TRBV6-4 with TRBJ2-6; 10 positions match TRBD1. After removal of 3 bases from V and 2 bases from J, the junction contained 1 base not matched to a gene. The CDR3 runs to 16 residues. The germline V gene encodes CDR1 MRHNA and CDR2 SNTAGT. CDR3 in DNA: TGTGCCAGCAGTGAGACAGGGGGCGCTGGGGCCAACGTCCTGACTTTC. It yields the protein CASSETGGAGANVLTF.

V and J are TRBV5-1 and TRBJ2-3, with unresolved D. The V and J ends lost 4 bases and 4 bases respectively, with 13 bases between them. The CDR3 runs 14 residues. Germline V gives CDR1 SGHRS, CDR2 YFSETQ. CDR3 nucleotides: TGCGCCAGCAGCGGTCTCGGCGGCTCAGATACGCAGTATTTT. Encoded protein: CASSGLGGSDTQYF.

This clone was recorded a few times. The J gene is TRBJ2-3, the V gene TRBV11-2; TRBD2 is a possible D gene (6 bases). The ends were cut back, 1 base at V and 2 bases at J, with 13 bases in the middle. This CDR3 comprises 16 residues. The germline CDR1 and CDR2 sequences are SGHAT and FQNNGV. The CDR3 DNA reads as TGTGCCAGCAGCTTAGGGGCGGGACTCTCCACAGATACGCAGTATTTT. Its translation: CASSLGAGLSTDTQYF.

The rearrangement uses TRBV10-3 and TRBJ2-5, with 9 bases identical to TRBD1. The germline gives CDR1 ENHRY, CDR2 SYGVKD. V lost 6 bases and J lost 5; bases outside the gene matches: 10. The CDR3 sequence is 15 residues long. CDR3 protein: CAISGTGTGTETQYF. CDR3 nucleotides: TGTGCCATCAGCGGGACCGGGACAGGGACCGAGACCCAGTACTTC.

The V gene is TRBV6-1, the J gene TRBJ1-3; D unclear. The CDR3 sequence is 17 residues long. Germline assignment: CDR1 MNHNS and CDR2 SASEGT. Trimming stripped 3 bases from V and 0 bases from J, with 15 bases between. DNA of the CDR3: TGTGCCAGCAGTGACGCAGGTATTGCAAACTCTGGAAACACCATATATTTT. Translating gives CASSDAGIANSGNTIYF.

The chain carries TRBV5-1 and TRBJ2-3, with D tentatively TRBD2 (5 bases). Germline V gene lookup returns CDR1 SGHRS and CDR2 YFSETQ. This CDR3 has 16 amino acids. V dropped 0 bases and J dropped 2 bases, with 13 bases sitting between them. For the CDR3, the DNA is TGCGCCAGCAGCTTGGCGGCACTAGGAAACACAGATACGCAGTATTTT. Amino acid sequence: CASSLAALGNTDTQYF. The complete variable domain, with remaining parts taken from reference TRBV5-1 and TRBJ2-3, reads KAGVTQTPRYLIKTRGQQVTLSCSPISGHRSVSWYQQTPGQGLQFLFEYFSETQRNKGNFPGRFSGRQFSNSRSEMNVSTLELGDSALYLCASSLAALGNTDTQYFGPGTRLTVL.

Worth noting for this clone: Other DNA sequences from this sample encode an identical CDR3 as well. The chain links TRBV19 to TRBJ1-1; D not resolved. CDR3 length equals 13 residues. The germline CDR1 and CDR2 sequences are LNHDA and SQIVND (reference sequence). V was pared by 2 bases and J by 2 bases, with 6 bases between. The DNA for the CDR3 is TGTGCCAGTAGTATAAATTCAAACACTGAAGCTTTCTTT. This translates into CASSINSNTEAFF.

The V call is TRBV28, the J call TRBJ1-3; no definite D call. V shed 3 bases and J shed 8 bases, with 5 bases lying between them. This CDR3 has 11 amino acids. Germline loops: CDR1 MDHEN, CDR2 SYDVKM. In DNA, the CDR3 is TGTGCCAGCAGTTTCTTTGACACCATATATTTT. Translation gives CASSFFDTIYF.

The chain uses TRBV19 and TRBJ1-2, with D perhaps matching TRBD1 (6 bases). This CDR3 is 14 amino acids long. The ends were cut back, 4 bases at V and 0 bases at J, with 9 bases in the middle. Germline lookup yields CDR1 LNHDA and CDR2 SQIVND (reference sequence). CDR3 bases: TGTGCCAGTAGTACGAGGACAGCTAACTATGGCTACACCTTC. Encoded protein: CASSTRTANYGYTF.